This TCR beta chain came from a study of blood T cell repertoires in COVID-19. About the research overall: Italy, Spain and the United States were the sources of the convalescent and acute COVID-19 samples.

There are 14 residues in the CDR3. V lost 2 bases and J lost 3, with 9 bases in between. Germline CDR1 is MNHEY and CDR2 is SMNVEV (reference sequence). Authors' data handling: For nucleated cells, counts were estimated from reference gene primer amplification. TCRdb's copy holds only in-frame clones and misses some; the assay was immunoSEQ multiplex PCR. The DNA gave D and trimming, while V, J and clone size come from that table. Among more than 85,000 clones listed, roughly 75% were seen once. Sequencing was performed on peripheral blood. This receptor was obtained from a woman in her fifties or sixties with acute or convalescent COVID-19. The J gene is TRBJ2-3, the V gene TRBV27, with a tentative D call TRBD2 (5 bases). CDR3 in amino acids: CASSLSLATDTQYF. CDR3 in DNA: TGTGCCAGCAGTTTAAGCCTAGCTACAGATACGCAGTATTTT.